These 21 T cell receptor beta chains share one sample of origin, sequenced in a study of cytomegalovirus exposure and HLA in healthy donors. It was with 60 Vbeta and 13 Jbeta primers that the PCR ran. Sequencing was performed with immunoSEQ multiplex PCR; in TCRdb, only in-frame clones are kept and a portion is missing. The table includes some 110,000 clones, 60% to 80% detected once. What was sequenced was PBMCs. Receptor source: a boy aged 5-17 years in good health and CMV-seronegative.

This clone was counted a few times. The chain links TRBV6-1 to TRBJ2-3; 8 bases are shared with TRBD2. CDR3 length: 14 amino acids. Trimming at V came to 7 bases and at J to 6 bases, leaving 9 bases not matched to a gene. From germline, CDR1 is MNHNS and CDR2 SASEGT. This CDR3 reads CASTFSGVRDTQYF. Here the CDR3 DNA reads TGTGCCAGCACCTTTAGCGGGGTCCGGGATACGCAGTATTTT.

This clone was counted a few times. This chain uses TRBV5-1 with TRBJ2-1, with TRBD2 matching over 14 bases. The germline CDR1 and CDR2 sequences are SGHRS and YFSETQ. The CDR3 extends over 16 amino acids. J gave up 9 bases and V 4 bases, and 9 bases lay outside the gene matches. CDR3 protein: CASSPTGLAGGSEQFF. In DNA form, the CDR3 reads TGCGCCAGCAGCCCCACCGGACTAGCGGGAGGCTCTGAGCAGTTCTTC.

This clone was observed a single time. This chain connects TRBV28 to TRBJ2-1; 10 bases align to TRBD1. V was pared by 4 bases and J by 2 bases, with 5 bases of the junction left unmatched. This CDR3 comprises 16 residues. CDR1 MDHEN and CDR2 SYDVKM come from the germline V gene. CDR3 protein: CASSSPGQGPYNEQFF. In DNA form, the CDR3 reads TGTGCCAGCAGTTCCCCGGGACAGGGGCCCTACAATGAGCAGTTCTTC.

The CDR3 sequence: CASSLGQDGYEQYF. DNA of the CDR3: TGCGCCAGCAGCTTGGGACAGGACGGCTACGAGCAGTACTTC. The V and J genes are TRBV5-1 and TRBJ2-7, with D perhaps TRBD1 (6 bases). CDR1 and CDR2 from the germline V gene are SGHRS and YFSETQ. Trimming left V 0 bases short and J 3 bases short, with 10 bases between. The CDR3 runs 14 residues.

This clone was observed a handful of times. The V and J genes are TRBV2 and TRBJ2-2; 7 bases fit TRBD1. Germline V gene data show CDR1 as SNHLY and CDR2 as FYNNEI. The CDR3 spans 15 residues. The J segment lost 0 bases and the V segment lost 6 bases, leaving 4 bases of the junction unmatched. CDR3 nucleotides: TGTGCCAGCAGGACAGGGTTTGCGAACACCGGGGAGCTGTTTTTT. It encodes CASRTGFANTGELFF.

This CDR3 reads CATSRDAVSYEQYF. CDR3 coding DNA: TGTGCCACCAGCAGAGATGCGGTCTCCTACGAGCAGTACTTC. This sequence joins TRBV15 and TRBJ2-7; D unclear. Per germline, CDR1 LNHNV and CDR2 YYDKDF (reference sequence). The V end lost 0 bases, the J end lost 0 bases, and 6 bases lay between the germline ends. The CDR3 consists of 14 residues.

This clone was recorded a few times. The chain has TRBV29-1 and TRBJ1-1; no clear D gene. Germline lookup yields CDR1 SQVTM and CDR2 ANQGSEA. The CDR3 has 14 amino acids. V lost 2 bases to trimming and J lost 3 bases, with 13 bases between them. The CDR3 nucleotides are TGCAGCGTTGAACGAGGAATAGAGGACACTGAAGCTTTCTTT. Its translation: CSVERGIEDTEAFF.

V and J are TRBV30 and TRBJ1-5; tentative D call: TRBD1 (6 bases). The CDR3 is 13 amino acids. CDR1 is GTSNPN, CDR2 SVGIG, per germline (reference sequence). V gave up 1 base and J gave up 6 bases, with 10 bases separating them. This chain's CDR3 is CAWSGTVGQPQHF. Written as DNA, the CDR3 is TGTGCCTGGAGTGGGACAGTCGGTCAGCCCCAGCATTTT.

The chain carries TRBV15 and TRBJ1-2; no definite D call. From germline, CDR1 is LNHNV and CDR2 YYDKDF (reference sequence). V dropped 0 bases and J dropped 5 bases, with 13 bases sitting between them. The CDR3 length is 15 residues. This chain's CDR3 is CATSRDSGRRYGYTF. The CDR3 DNA reads TGTGCCACCAGCAGAGATAGCGGGAGAAGGTATGGCTACACCTTC.

Comment on this clone: Other DNA variants within this sample encode the same CDR3. This chain joins TRBV9 and TRBJ1-1; maybe TRBD1 (6 bases). Between the trimmed V and J ends, which lost 0 bases and 1 base, there was a span of 7 bases. The CDR3 runs 14 residues. Germline CDR1 and CDR2: SGDLS and YYNGEE. The CDR3 loop is CASSVGRGNTEAFF. CDR3 DNA: TGTGCCAGCAGCGTAGGCAGGGGGAACACTGAAGCTTTCTTT.

The chain joins TRBV7-9 to TRBJ1-1; 7 nucleotides align to TRBD1. The V and J ends lost 4 bases and 3 bases, in that order; junction bases with no gene match: 5. CDR1 and CDR2 from the germline V gene are SEHNR and FQNEAQ (reference sequence). This CDR3 has 14 residues. The CDR3 nucleotides read TGTGCCAGCAGCTCCGACAGGGAGCACACTGAAGCTTTCTTT. Protein product: CASSSDREHTEAFF.

Here the CDR3 reads CASSPRWSRDRGNSGANVLTF. CDR3 sequence (DNA): TGTGCCAGCAGCCCTAGGTGGAGCCGGGACAGGGGAAACTCTGGGGCCAACGTCCTGACTTTC. V usage is TRBV9 and J usage is TRBJ2-6; 10 nucleotides match TRBD1. With V trimmed by 4 bases and J by 0 bases, 16 bases remained unmatched. The length of the CDR3 is 21 residues. CDR1 and CDR2 (germline): SGDLS, YYNGEE.

J is TRBJ2-7 and V is TRBV6-7; TRBD1 agrees at 11 bases. Being an ORF, TRBV6-7 has a function that is uncertain. The CDR3 runs to 16 residues. Trimming at V came to 2 bases and at J to 5 bases, leaving 8 bases not matched to a gene. In DNA, the CDR3 is TGTGCCAGCAGTTACCCCCGCTCGGGACAGGGGGACGAGCAGTACTTC. Translating gives CASSYPRSGQGDEQYF.

The chain joins TRBV7-6 to TRBJ2-3; 8 bases fit TRBD1. V gave up 2 bases and J gave up 3 bases; unmatched junction bases: 4. Germline V CDR1 and CDR2: SGHVS, FNYEAQ. The CDR3 is made up of 15 amino acids. The CDR3 is CASSLQDRGTDTQYF. In nucleotides, the CDR3 is TGTGCCAGCAGCTTACAAGACAGGGGTACAGATACGCAGTATTTT.

This clone was observed a few times. At one end, the junction sequence differs from germline, possibly due to a read error. The chain couples TRBV7-7 to TRBJ1-1, with D hard to call. Per germline, CDR1 SSHAT and CDR2 FNYEAQ (reference sequence). The length of the CDR3 is 13 residues. Here the CDR3 reads CASSLYKNTEAFF. The DNA of the CDR3 is TGTGCTAGCAGCTTATACAAGAACACTGAAGCTTTCTTT.

CDR3 protein: CASSLAHIFSYEQYF. CDR3 nucleotides: TGTGCCAGCAGTTTAGCCCACATTTTCTCCTACGAGCAGTACTTC. The V and J genes are TRBV27 and TRBJ2-7; D remains ambiguous. Trimming took off 2 bases at V and 0 bases at J, with 11 bases between the two ends. This CDR3 has 15 residues. Germline CDR1 and CDR2: MNHEY and SMNVEV (reference sequence).

The V call is TRBV28, the J call TRBJ1-5; D is perhaps TRBD1 (5 bases). V was trimmed by 2 bases and J by 5 bases, leaving 19 bases between them. Germline CDR1 and CDR2: MDHEN and SYDVKM. The CDR3 spans 17 residues. CDR3 sequence reads: CASSLGNTLGPDQPQHF. CDR3 nucleotide sequence: TGTGCCAGCAGTTTAGGAAACACGTTGGGGCCGGATCAGCCCCAGCATTTT.

This rearrangement joins TRBV7-7 to TRBJ2-5, with TRBD1 matching 11 bases. Germline CDR1 reads SSHAT; CDR2 reads FNYEAQ (reference sequence). The V and J ends lost 5 bases and 5 bases, in that order; junction bases with no gene match: 7. The CDR3 length is 15 residues. CDR3: CASSTTWDRGETQYF. The CDR3 nucleotides are TGTGCCAGCAGCACCACCTGGGACAGGGGGGAGACCCAGTACTTC.

This clone was detected only once. The rearrangement joins TRBV7-2 to TRBJ2-5, with TRBD2 matching 8 bases. The germline CDR1 and CDR2 sequences are SGHTA and FQGNSA. The CDR3 covers 13 residues. Trimming took 1 base from V and 7 from J; bases not matched to a gene: 2. The CDR3: CASSLGGGRTQYF. CDR3 DNA: TGTGCCAGCAGCTTAGGCGGGGGGAGGACCCAGTACTTC.

This clone was seen once. The V call is TRBV9, the J call TRBJ2-2; 11 positions match TRBD2. V lost 0 bases, J lost 6 bases, and 4 bases stayed unmatched. The CDR3 is 16 amino acids. Germline CDR1 and CDR2: SGDLS and YYNGEE. The CDR3 region has the DNA TGTGCCAGCAGCGTAGGAACTAGCGGGAGTTCCGGGGAGCTGTTTTTT. The encoded protein is CASSVGTSGSSGELFF.

The CDR3 loop reads CASSPDRGNEKLFF. CDR3 nucleotides: TGCGCCAGCAGCCCCGACAGGGGTAATGAAAAACTGTTTTTT. The V and J genes are TRBV5-1 and TRBJ1-4; 8 bases map to TRBD1. Losses at the gene ends were 4 bases for V and 4 bases for J; bases not matched to a gene: 3. CDR3 length: 14 residues. Per germline, CDR1 SGHRS and CDR2 YFSETQ.